In this sample, the clone carrying this T cell receptor (beta chain) turned up many times. The entry originates in a study of CD4 and CD8 cells across lung adenocarcinoma regions. Samples came from patients with localized non-small cell lung adenocarcinoma. The V end was cut by 2 bases, the J end by 3 bases, with 8 bases between. Per germline, CDR1 MNHEY and CDR2 SVGAGI. There are 14 residues in the CDR3. From the PCR reads, TCRdb called clonotypes with MiXCR, one entry per CDR3 protein. The sample has roughly 13,000 distinct CDR3 sequences; around 40% are singletons. This sequence joins TRBV6-5 and TRBJ1-5; tentatively, D is TRBD1 (5 bases). Sequenced: CD4+ T cells from the center of a lung tumor. This TCR was recovered from a male donor with lung adenocarcinoma. The CD4 and CD8 labels of this study may be unreliable. The CDR3 loop reads CASSYGALNQPQHF. CDR3 nucleotide sequence: TGTGCCAGCAGTTACGGGGCCCTCAATCAGCCCCAGCATTTT.